This TCR beta chain is drawn from a study of T cell responses to AZD1222 COVID-19 vaccine. Whole-study results and caveats: Seropositive status at baseline applied to only a handful of AZD1222 recipients. White British ancestry dominated among donors, who included more females, and clonal diversity was possibly underestimated.

The CDR3 has 15 amino acids. Germline V gives CDR1 MNHEY, CDR2 SVGAGI. Losses at the gene ends were 4 bases for V and 6 bases for J; bases not matched to a gene: 6. As for this clone: Its antigen is unidentified.

Some clones are missing from TCRdb's copy, which holds only in-frame ones; the method was immunoSEQ multiplex PCR. This table has over 95,000 clones, about 87% appearing once. The chain couples TRBV6-5 to TRBJ1-1; TRBD1 aligns across 12 bases. Sequences were derived from peripheral blood, sampled 28 days after the second AZD1222 dose. This clonotype was sampled from an adult who received the AZD1222 COVID-19 vaccine. CDR3 DNA sequence: TGTGCCAGCAGTTTACCGGGACAGGGGGCCCCTGAAGCTTTCTTT. This encodes CASSLPGQGAPEAFF.